A single sample gave rise to the 23 T cell receptor beta chains below, sequenced in a study of blood T cell repertoires in COVID-19. Generated by immunoSEQ multiplex PCR, the TCRdb table keeps only in-frame clones and is missing some. The repertoire consists of over 300,000 clones, with about 90% occurring once and the leading ten covering around 5.9%. Sequencing input: PBMCs or T cells enriched from blood (not recorded which). The source of these receptors is a woman aged 25 to 39 who had recovered from COVID-19.

CDR3 bases: TGTGCCAGCAGCTTAAGCCGACCGGAGGCGTGGTATGGCTACACCTTC. Translation gives CASSLSRPEAWYGYTF. The rearrangement joins TRBV7-8 to TRBJ1-2; no reliable D call. Germline-derived CDR1 and CDR2 are SGHVS and FQNEAQ. V lost 2 bases to trimming and J lost 5 bases, with 18 bases between them. This CDR3 region has 16 residues.

The chain employs TRBV7-6 and TRBJ1-3, with 8 positions matching TRBD1. This CDR3 contains 17 residues. Trimming cost V 1 base and J 3 bases; bases outside gene matches: 8. Germline CDR1 and CDR2: SGHVS and FNYEAQ. The CDR3 is CASSLGAGGAFGNTIYF. The CDR3 DNA sequence: TGTGCCAGCAGCTTAGGGGCAGGGGGCGCTTTTGGAAACACCATATATTTT.

This chain joins TRBV2 and TRBJ1-2; 8 nucleotides line up with TRBD1. Germline V lookup: CDR1 SNHLY, CDR2 FYNNEI. This CDR3 has 13 residues. V lost 8 bases, J lost 5 bases, and 7 bases stayed unmatched. The CDR3 bases are TGTGCCAGCCCTTCGCAGGGGGCGTATGGCTACACCTTC. Encoded protein: CASPSQGAYGYTF.

The V and J genes are TRBV27 and TRBJ1-6; TRBD1 is a possible D gene (5 bases). Germline-derived CDR1 and CDR2 are MNHEY and SMNVEV (reference sequence). Trimming took off 1 base at V and 2 bases at J, with 6 bases between the two ends. This CDR3 comprises 15 residues. The CDR3 DNA reads as TGTGCCAGCAGTTTATTCAGGGCCTATAATTCACCCCTCCACTTT. It codes for CASSLFRAYNSPLHF.

The V gene is TRBV2, the J gene TRBJ1-1, with a weak D call TRBD1 (5 bases). The CDR3 loop spans 13 amino acids. CDR1 and CDR2 (germline): SNHLY, FYNNEI. The V end lost 3 bases, the J end lost 3 bases, and 8 bases lay between the germline ends. The CDR3 DNA sequence: TGTGCCAGCAGTGAGGGGCCGGACACTGAAGCTTTCTTT. This sequence encodes CASSEGPDTEAFF. Using reference TRBV2 and TRBJ1-1 for the parts outside the CDR3, the full variable domain is EPEVTQTPSHQVTQMGQEVILRCVPISNHLYFYWYRQILGQKVEFLVSFYNNEISEKSEIFDDQFSVERPDGSNFTLKIRSTKLEDSAMYFCASSEGPDTEAFFGQGTRLTVV.

This rearrangement joins TRBV6-5 to TRBJ2-1; TRBD2 might be the D (7 bases). V lost 7 bases, J lost 7 bases, and 20 bases lay in between. The V gene's germline CDR1 is MNHEY and CDR2 SVGAGI. CDR3 length equals 15 residues. The CDR3 DNA follows: TGTGCCAGCACCCCTTCTGGGGGGGCGGGGAATGAGCAGTTCTTC. It specifies CASTPSGGAGNEQFF.

The chain's CDR3 is CASSQPRDRVLGYTF. CDR3 DNA sequence: TGCGCCAGCAGCCAACCCCGGGACAGGGTGTTGGGCTACACCTTC. The rearrangement uses TRBV4-1 and TRBJ1-2; TRBD1 aligns across 9 bases. Germline assignment: CDR1 MGHRA and CDR2 YSYEKL. The CDR3 totals 15 residues. The V gene end was trimmed by 2 bases and the J gene end by 8 bases; junction bases not matched to a gene: 9.

The rearrangement links TRBV19 to TRBJ1-5; D ambiguous. The V and J ends lost 7 bases and 0 bases respectively, with 10 bases between them. The CDR3 consists of 14 residues. The germline V gene encodes CDR1 LNHDA and CDR2 SQIVND (reference sequence). The CDR3: CASNRDYSNQPQHF. CDR3 DNA: TGTGCCAGTAACCGGGATTATAGCAATCAGCCCCAGCATTTT.

The chain is built from TRBV7-9 and TRBJ2-3; TRBD1 matches 9 bases. Germline values: CDR1 SEHNR, CDR2 FQNEAQ (reference sequence). CDR3 length equals 15 residues. V shed 5 bases and J 2 bases; nucleotides not matched to a gene: 5. The CDR3 sequence is CASSTDRGATDTQYF. For the CDR3, the DNA is TGTGCCAGCAGCACCGACAGGGGGGCCACAGATACGCAGTATTTT.

V usage is TRBV7-2 and J usage is TRBJ1-1; no definite D call. V gave up 6 bases and J gave up 1 base, with 9 bases separating them. CDR1 and CDR2 (germline): SGHTA, FQGNSA. The CDR3 is 13 residues long. CDR3 region: CASRATRNTEAFF. In DNA, the CDR3 is TGTGCCAGCAGGGCAACAAGGAACACTGAAGCTTTCTTT.

This clone was picked up one time. The chain has TRBV18 and TRBJ1-5; 10 bases match TRBD1. CDR3 length: 15 amino acids. V lost 3 bases and J lost 7; bases outside the gene matches: 6. Per the germline V gene, CDR1 is KGHSH and CDR2 is LQKENI. In nucleotides, the CDR3 is TGTGCCAGCTCACCTGGGACAGGGGTAGGGCAGCCCCAGCATTTT. It is translated as CASSPGTGVGQPQHF.

The chain recombines TRBV3-1 (or the pseudogene TRBV3-2) with TRBJ1-6; D is undetermined. Per the germline V gene, CDR1 is LGHDT and CDR2 is YNNKEL (reference sequence). This CDR3 has 13 residues. V lost 5 bases, J lost 7 bases, and 9 bases lay in between. The CDR3 sequence is CASSSTGNSPLHF. CDR3 sequence (DNA): TGTGCCAGCAGCTCGACCGGGAATTCACCCCTCCACTTT.

The V call is TRBV19, the J call TRBJ2-7, with 10 positions matching TRBD1. The germline gives CDR1 LNHDA, CDR2 SQIVND (reference sequence). This CDR3 comprises 17 residues. Unmatched junction bases numbered 17, after V lost 5 bases and J lost 7 bases. The CDR3 DNA reads TGTGCCAGTAGTCTTAGTTCCAGGGGACAGGGGACGGGGGAGCAGTACTTC. Its protein product is CASSLSSRGQGTGEQYF.

Note on this clone: The same CDR3 arises from other DNA sequences in this sample as well. This chain joins TRBV10-3 and TRBJ1-5, with D tentatively TRBD1 (6 bases). The germline V gene has CDR1 ENHRY and CDR2 SYGVKD. The CDR3 extends over 15 amino acids. The germline V and J ends were trimmed by 3 bases and 1 base, with 10 bases remaining between them. Written as DNA, the CDR3 is TGTGCCATCAGTGAATCCAGGGGAAGCAATCAGCCCCAGCATTTT. Translation: CAISESRGSNQPQHF.

The CDR3 DNA follows: TGCAGCGTTTTTCGGGGAACCGGAAACACCATATATTTT. Translating it yields CSVFRGTGNTIYF. The chain employs TRBV29-1 and TRBJ1-3; D unresolved. Trimming cost V 5 bases and J 4 bases, with 12 bases left between them. The CDR3 has 13 residues. Per germline, CDR1 SQVTM and CDR2 ANQGSEA.

V gene TRBV19 combines with J gene TRBJ2-3; 8 nucleotides agree with TRBD2. With 7 bases clipped from V and 5 bases from J, the junction kept 20 bases outside the gene matches. This CDR3 contains 18 residues. Germline CDR1 LNHDA, CDR2 SQIVND (reference sequence). The CDR3 sequence is CASTGGPGTAPLGDTQYF. CDR3 sequence (DNA): TGTGCCAGTACGGGGGGGCCGGGTACCGCGCCTCTGGGAGATACGCAGTATTTT.

This clone appeared once. The chain is built from TRBV7-2 and TRBJ2-7, with 9 bases identical to TRBD1. J lost 6 bases, V lost 1 base, and 7 bases had no gene match. This CDR3 has 15 amino acids. CDR1 and CDR2 from the germline V gene are SGHTA and FQGNSA. The CDR3 nucleotides are TGTGCCAGCAGCTTAGTAGGAACAGGGGGCCTCGAGCAGTACTTC. It codes for CASSLVGTGGLEQYF.

This chain links TRBV4-2 with TRBJ2-5; 8 bases agree with TRBD1. The CDR3 runs to 14 residues. V shed 2 bases and J 5 bases; nucleotides not matched to a gene: 4. In germline, CDR1 is LGHNA, CDR2 YNFKEQ. The CDR3 DNA reads as TGTGCCAGCAGCCAATCCAGGGGGCCGGAGACCCAGTACTTC. Protein: CASSQSRGPETQYF.

The CDR3 DNA sequence: TGTGCCAGCTCCCGGGAGAATTCACCCCTCCACTTT. Translated: CASSRENSPLHF. The V and J genes are TRBV9 and TRBJ1-6; D not resolved. Germline CDR1 reads SGDLS; CDR2 reads YYNGEE. Trimming stripped 7 bases from V and 7 bases from J, with 9 bases between. This CDR3 has 12 residues.

The rearrangement links TRBV6-1 to TRBJ1-5; 7 bases are a match to TRBD1. The trim removed 2 bases at V and 9 bases at J, leaving 7 bases unmatched. CDR3 length equals 14 residues. In germline, CDR1 is MNHNS, CDR2 SASEGT. CDR3 amino acids: CASSELGGPGPQHF. Written as DNA, the CDR3 is TGTGCCAGCAGTGAACTAGGGGGCCCCGGGCCCCAGCATTTT.

The chain couples TRBV11-2 to TRBJ1-6, with D unresolved. This CDR3 region has 15 residues. Germline V gene lookup returns CDR1 SGHAT and CDR2 FQNNGV. V lost 3 bases and J lost 7, with 13 bases in between. This CDR3 is CASSLLAVGNSPLHF. The CDR3 DNA follows: TGTGCCAGCAGCTTGTTAGCCGTTGGGAATTCACCCCTCCACTTT.

This clone was found once. The chain joins TRBV5-1 to TRBJ2-3; tentative D call: TRBD1 (5 bases). Trimming shortened V by 1 base and J by 6 bases, and 6 bases separated the two germline ends. The germline CDR1 and CDR2 sequences are SGHRS and YFSETQ. CDR3 length equals 12 residues. In nucleotides, the CDR3 is TGCGCCAGCAGCTTGTCAGGGGATACGCAGTATTTT. Translated: CASSLSGDTQYF.

The chain couples TRBV6-6 to TRBJ1-2, with TRBD1 matching 9 bases. J gave up 7 bases and V 5 bases, and 20 bases lay outside the gene matches. This CDR3 has 18 residues. The germline CDR1 and CDR2 sequences are MNHNY and SVGAGI (reference sequence). CDR3 DNA: TGTGCCAGCAGTCCAACCCTGCTGGGCAAAAACAGGGGGCTTGGCTACACCTTC. Protein product: CASSPTLLGKNRGLGYTF.